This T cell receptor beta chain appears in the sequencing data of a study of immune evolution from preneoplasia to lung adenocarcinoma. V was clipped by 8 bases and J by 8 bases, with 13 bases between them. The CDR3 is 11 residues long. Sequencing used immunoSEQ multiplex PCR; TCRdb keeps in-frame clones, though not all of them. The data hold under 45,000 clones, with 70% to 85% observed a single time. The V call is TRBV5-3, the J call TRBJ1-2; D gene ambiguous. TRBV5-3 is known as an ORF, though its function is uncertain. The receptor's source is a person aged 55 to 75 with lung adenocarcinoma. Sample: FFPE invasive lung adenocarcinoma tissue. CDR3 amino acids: CASSLNAGYTF. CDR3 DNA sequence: TGTGCCAGCAGCCTGAATGCCGGCTACACCTTC.